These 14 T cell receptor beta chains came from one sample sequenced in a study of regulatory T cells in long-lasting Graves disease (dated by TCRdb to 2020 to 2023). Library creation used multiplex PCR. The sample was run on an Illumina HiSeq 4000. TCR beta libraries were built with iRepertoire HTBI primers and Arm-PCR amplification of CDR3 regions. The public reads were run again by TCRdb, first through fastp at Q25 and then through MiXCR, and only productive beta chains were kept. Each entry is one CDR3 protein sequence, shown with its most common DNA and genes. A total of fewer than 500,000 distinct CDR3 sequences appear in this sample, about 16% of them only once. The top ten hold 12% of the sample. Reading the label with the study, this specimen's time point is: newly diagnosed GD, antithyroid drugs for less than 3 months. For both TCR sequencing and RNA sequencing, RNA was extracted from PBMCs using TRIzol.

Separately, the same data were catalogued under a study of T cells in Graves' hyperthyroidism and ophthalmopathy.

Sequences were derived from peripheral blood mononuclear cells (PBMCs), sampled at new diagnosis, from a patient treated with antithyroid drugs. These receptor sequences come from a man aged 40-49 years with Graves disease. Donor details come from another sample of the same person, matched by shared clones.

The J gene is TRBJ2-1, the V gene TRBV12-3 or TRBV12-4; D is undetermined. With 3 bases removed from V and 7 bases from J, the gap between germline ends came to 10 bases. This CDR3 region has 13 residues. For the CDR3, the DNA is TGTGCCAGCAGTTTTGGTACGTGGAATGAGCAGTTCTTC. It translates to CASSFGTWNEQFF.

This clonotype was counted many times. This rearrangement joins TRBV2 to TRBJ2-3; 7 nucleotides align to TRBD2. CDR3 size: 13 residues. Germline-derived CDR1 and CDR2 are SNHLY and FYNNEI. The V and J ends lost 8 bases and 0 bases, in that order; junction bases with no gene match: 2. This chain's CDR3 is CASLADSTDTQYF. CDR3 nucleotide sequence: TGTGCCAGCCTAGCGGATAGCACAGATACGCAGTATTTT.

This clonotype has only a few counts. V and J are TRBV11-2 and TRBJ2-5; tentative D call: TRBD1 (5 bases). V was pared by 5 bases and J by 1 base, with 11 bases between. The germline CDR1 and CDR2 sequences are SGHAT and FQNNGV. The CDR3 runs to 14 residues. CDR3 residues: CASSGRTSQETQYF. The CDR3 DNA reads TGTGCCAGCAGCGGGCGGACATCCCAAGAGACCCAGTACTTC.

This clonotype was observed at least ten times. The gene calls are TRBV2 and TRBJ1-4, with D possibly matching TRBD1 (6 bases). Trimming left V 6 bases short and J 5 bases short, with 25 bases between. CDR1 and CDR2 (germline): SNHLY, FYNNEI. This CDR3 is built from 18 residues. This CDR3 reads CASRVGDERRGTNEKLFF. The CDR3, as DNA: TGTGCCAGCAGAGTGGGGGATGAAAGGAGGGGGACCAATGAAAAACTGTTTTTT. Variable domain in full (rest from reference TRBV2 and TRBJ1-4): EPEVTQTPSHQVTQMGQEVILRCVPISNHLYFYWYRQILGQKVEFLVSFYNNEISEKSEIFDDQFSVERPDGSNFTLKIRSTKLEDSAMYFCASRVGDERRGTNEKLFFGSGTQLSVL.

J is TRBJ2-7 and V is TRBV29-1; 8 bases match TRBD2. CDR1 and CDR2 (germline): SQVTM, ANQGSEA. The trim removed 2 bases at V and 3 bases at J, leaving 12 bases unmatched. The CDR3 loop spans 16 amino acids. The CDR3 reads CSVETFLGTRGYEQYF. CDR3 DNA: TGCAGCGTTGAAACCTTTTTAGGGACTAGAGGCTACGAGCAGTACTTC.

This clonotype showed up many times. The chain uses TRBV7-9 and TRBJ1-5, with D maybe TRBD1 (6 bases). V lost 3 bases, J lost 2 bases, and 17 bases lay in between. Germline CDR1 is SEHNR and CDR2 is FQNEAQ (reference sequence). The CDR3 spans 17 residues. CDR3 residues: CASSLTGGDYGNQPQHF. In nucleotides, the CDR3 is TGTGCCAGCAGCTTGACAGGCGGTGACTACGGCAATCAGCCCCAGCATTTT.

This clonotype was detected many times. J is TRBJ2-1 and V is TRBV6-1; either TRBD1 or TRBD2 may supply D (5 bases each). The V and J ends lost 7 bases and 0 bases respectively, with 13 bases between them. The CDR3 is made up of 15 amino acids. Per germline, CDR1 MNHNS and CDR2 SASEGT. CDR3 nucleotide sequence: TGTGCCAGCACCCAAGGGGAGAGCTCCTACAATGAGCAGTTCTTC. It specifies CASTQGESSYNEQFF.

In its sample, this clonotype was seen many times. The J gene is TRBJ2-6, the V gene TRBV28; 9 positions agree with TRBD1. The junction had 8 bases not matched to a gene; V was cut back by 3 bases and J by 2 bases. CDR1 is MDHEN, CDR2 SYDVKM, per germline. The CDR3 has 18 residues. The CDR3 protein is CASSLGTGSRPGANVLTF. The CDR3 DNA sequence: TGTGCCAGCAGTTTGGGGACAGGGAGTCGACCTGGGGCCAACGTCCTGACTTTC.

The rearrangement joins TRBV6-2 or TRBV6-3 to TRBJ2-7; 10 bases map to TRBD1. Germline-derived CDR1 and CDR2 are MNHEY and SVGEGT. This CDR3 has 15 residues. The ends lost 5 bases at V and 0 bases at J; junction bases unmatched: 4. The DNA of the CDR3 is TGTGCCAGCAGTATCGGACAGGGGGGCTCCTACGAGCAGTACTTC. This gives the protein CASSIGQGGSYEQYF.

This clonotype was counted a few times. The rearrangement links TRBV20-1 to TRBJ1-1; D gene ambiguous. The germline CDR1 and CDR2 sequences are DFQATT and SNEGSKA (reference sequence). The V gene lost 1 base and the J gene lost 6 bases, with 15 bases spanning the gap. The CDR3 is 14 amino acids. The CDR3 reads CSARVSWQGPEAFF. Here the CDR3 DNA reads TGCAGTGCTAGAGTGTCATGGCAAGGCCCTGAAGCTTTCTTT.

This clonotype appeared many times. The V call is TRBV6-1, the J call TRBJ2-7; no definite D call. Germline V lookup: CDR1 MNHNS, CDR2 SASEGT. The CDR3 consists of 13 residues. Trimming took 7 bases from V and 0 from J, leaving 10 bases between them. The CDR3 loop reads CASKGRYSYEQYF. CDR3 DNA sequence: TGTGCCAGCAAAGGACGTTACTCCTACGAGCAGTACTTC.

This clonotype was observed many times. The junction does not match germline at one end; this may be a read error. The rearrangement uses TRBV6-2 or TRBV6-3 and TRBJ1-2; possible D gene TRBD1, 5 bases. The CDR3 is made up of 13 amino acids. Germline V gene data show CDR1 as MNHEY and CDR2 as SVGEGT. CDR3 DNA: TGCGCCAGCAGTGAGGCAGGGCGGTATGGCTACACCTTC. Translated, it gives CASSEAGRYGYTF.

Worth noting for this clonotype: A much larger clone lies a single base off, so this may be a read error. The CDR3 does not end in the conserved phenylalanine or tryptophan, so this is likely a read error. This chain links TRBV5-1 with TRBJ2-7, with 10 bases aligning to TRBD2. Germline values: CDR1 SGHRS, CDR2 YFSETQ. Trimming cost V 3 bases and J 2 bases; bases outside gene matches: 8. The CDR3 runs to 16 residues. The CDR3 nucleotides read TGCGCCAGCAGCTCCGCCCCGGGACTAGCGCCCTACGAGCAGTACCTC. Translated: CASSSAPGLAPYEQYL.

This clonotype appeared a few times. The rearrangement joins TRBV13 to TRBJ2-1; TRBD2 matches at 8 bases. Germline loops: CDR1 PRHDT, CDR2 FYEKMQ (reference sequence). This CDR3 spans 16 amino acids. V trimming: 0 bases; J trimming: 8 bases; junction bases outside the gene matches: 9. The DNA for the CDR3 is TGTGCCAGCAGCTTAGGCCTACTAGCGGCCATCGATGAGCAGTTCTTC. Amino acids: CASSLGLLAAIDEQFF.